This T cell receptor (beta chain) was found in a study of beta chain features in type 1 diabetes. Turning to the study itself: Sorted cells, some 110,000,000 in number, were examined across all samples.

Investigators reverse transcribed all isolated RNA, so they sequenced expressed TCRB transcripts. Measured with immunoSEQ multiplex PCR; TCRdb has only the in-frame clones, and not every one. The sample consists of about 360,000 clones, over 10% of them appearing once. Points on this clone: The antigen is not known.

Study-level points and caveats: Insertion counts at VDJ junctions were lower in type 1 diabetes patients, who also showed more deletions there. In all four CD4+ subsets, TCRB CDR3 length was significantly, moderately reduced in type 1 diabetes. Naive, central memory and Treg TCRB repertoires seemed to resemble each other more closely in patients than they did in healthy donors.

V gave up 5 bases and J gave up 3 bases; unmatched junction bases: 12. The germline V gene encodes CDR1 LNHDA and CDR2 SQIVND (reference sequence). This CDR3 has 16 residues. This receptor was taken from a young man in good health. The sample taken for sequencing was naive CD4+ T cells from blood. The chain couples TRBV19 to TRBJ2-7; 8 positions agree with TRBD1. The CDR3 loop is CASSLDPGGRDYEQYF. The CDR3 DNA reads TGTGCCAGTAGTCTGGATCCAGGGGGCCGGGACTACGAGCAGTACTTC.